The present entry profiles one T cell receptor beta chain with its context. The length of the CDR3 is 14 residues. Trimming pared 1 base from V and 6 bases from J, leaving 9 bases between. Germline CDR1 and CDR2: SGHAT and FQNNGV. The record originates from a study of blood T cell repertoires in COVID-19. Sequencing used immunoSEQ multiplex PCR; TCRdb keeps in-frame clones, though not all of them. The sample lists around 330,000 clones, about nine tenths seen once, with roughly a tenth in the top ten. This chain joins TRBV11-2 and TRBJ2-2; the D gene is possibly TRBD1 (5 bases). Sequences were obtained from PBMCs or T cells enriched from blood (not recorded which). The TCR was taken from a woman in her thirties or forties who had recovered from COVID-19. The CDR3 DNA follows: TGTGCCAGCAGCTTAGCCCTAGGGGCCGGGGAGCTGTTTTTT. It specifies CASSLALGAGELFF.